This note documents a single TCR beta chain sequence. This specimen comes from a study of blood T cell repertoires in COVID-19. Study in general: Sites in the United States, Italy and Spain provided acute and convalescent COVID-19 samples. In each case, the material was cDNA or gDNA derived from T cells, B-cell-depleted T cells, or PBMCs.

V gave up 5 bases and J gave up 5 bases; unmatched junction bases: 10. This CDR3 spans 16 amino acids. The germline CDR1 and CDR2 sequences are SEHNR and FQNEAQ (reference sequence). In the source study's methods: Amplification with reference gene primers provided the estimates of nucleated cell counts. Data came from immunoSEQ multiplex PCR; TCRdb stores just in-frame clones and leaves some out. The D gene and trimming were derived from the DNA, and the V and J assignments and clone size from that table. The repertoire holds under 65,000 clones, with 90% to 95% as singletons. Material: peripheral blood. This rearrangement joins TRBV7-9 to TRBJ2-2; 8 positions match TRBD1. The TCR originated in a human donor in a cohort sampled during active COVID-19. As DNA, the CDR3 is TGTGCCAGCAGCCAGCAAACAGGGGGTGGTACCGGGGAGCTGTTTTTT. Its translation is CASSQQTGGGTGELFF.